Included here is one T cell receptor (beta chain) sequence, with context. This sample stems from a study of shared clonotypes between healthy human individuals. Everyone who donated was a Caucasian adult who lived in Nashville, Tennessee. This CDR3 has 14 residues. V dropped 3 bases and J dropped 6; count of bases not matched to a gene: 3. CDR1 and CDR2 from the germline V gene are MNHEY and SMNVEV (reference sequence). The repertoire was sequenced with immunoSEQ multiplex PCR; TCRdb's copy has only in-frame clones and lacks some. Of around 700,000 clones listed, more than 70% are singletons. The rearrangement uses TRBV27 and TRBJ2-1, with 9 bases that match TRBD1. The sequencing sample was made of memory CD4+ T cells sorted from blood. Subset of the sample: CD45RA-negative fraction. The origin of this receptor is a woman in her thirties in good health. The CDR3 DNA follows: TGTGCCAGCAGTTTTAGGACAGGGGTCAATGAGCAGTTCTTC. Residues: CASSFRTGVNEQFF.